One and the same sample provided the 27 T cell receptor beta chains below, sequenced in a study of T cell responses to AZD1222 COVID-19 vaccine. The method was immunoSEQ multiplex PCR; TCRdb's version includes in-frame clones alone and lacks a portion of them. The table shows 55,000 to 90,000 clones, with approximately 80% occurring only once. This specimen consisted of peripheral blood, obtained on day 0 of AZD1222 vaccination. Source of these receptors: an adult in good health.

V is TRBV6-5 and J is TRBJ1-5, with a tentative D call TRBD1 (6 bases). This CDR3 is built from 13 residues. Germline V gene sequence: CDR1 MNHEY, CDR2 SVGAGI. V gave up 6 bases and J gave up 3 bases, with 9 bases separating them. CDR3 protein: CASRDSDNQPQHF. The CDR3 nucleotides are TGTGCCAGCAGGGACAGCGACAATCAGCCCCAGCATTTT.

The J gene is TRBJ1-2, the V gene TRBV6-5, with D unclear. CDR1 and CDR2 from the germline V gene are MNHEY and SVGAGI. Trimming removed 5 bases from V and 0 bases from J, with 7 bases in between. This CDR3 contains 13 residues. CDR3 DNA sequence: TGTGCCAGCAGTATGACATCTAACTATGGCTACACCTTC. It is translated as CASSMTSNYGYTF.

This chain's CDR3 is CASSQVRTGLSGNTIYF. The CDR3 nucleotides read TGTGCCAGCAGCCAAGTAAGGACAGGGCTCTCTGGAAACACCATATATTTT. This chain uses TRBV3-1 (or the pseudogene TRBV3-2) with TRBJ1-3; 8 nucleotides line up with TRBD1. Germline CDR1 LGHDT, CDR2 YNNKEL (reference sequence). The J segment lost 0 bases and the V segment lost 1 base, leaving 5 bases of the junction unmatched. This CDR3 has 17 amino acids.

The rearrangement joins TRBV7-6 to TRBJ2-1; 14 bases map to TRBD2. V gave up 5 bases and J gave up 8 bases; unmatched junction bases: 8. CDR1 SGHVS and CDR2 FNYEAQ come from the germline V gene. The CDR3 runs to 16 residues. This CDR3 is CASSRGLAGGRDEQFF. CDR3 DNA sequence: TGTGCCAGCAGCCGAGGACTAGCGGGGGGCCGGGATGAGCAGTTCTTC.

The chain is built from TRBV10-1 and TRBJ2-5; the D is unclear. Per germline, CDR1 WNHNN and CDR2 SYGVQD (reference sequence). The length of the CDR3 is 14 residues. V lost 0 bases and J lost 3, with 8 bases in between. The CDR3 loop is CASSESNTEETQYF. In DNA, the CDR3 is TGCGCCAGCAGTGAGTCGAATACAGAAGAGACCCAGTACTTC.

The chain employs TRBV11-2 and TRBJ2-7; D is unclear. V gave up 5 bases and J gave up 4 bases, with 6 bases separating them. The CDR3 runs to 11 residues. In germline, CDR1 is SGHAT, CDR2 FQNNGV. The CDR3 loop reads CASSVGYEQYF. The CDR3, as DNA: TGTGCCAGCAGCGTTGGATACGAGCAGTACTTC.

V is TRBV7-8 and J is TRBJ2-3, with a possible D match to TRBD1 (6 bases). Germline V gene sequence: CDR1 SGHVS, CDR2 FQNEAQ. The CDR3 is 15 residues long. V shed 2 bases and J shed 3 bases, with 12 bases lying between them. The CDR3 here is CASSLQGIVTDTQYF. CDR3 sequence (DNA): TGTGCCAGCAGCTTACAGGGGATTGTTACAGATACGCAGTATTTT.

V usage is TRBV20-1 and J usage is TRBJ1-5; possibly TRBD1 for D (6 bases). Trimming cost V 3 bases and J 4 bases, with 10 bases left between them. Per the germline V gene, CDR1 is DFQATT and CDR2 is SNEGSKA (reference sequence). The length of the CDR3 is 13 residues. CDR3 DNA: TGCAGTGCTAGTTTACAGGGAAATCAGCCCCAGCATTTT. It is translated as CSASLQGNQPQHF.

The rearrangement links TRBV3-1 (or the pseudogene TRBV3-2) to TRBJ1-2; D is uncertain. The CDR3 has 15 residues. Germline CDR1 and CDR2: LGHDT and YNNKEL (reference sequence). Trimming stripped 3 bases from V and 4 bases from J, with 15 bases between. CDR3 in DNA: TGTGCCAGCAGCCAGGACCCGCCCGACCTCTATGGCTACACCTTC. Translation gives CASSQDPPDLYGYTF.

CDR3 nucleotide sequence: TGCGCCAGCAGCAAAACAGGGGGCAGGGGGTACGAGCAGTACTTC. Translating it yields CASSKTGGRGYEQYF. The gene calls are TRBV5-1 and TRBJ2-7, with 9 bases lining up with TRBD1. Germline assignment: CDR1 SGHRS and CDR2 YFSETQ. V lost 4 bases, J lost 4 bases, and 9 bases stayed unmatched. The CDR3 has 15 residues.

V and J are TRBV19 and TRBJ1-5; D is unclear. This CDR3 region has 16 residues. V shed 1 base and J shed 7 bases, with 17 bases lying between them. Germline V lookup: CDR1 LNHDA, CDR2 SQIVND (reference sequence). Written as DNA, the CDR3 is TGTGCCAGTAGTATAGGTGGTGAGTCGGGATGGCAGCCCCAGCATTTT. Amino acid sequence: CASSIGGESGWQPQHF.

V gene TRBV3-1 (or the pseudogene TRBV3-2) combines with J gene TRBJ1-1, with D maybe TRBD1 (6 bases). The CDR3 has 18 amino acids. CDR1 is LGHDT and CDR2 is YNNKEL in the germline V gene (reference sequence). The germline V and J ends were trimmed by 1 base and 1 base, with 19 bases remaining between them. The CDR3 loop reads CASSQVPPSGTRNTEAFF. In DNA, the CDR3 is TGTGCCAGCAGCCAAGTACCCCCCTCCGGGACACGGAACACTGAAGCTTTCTTT.

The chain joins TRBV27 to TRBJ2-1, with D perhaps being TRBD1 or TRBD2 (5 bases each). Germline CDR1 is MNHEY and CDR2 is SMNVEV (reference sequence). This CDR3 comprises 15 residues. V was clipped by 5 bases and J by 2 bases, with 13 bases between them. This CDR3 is CASSPLLGAYNEQFF. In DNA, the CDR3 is TGTGCCAGCAGTCCCCTACTGGGGGCCTACAATGAGCAGTTCTTC.

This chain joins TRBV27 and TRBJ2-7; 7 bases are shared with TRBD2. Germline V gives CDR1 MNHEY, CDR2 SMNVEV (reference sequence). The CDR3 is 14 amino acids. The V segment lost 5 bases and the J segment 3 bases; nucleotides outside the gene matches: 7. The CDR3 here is CASSLGGESYEQYF. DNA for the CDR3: TGTGCCAGCAGTCTGGGGGGGGAAAGCTACGAGCAGTACTTC.

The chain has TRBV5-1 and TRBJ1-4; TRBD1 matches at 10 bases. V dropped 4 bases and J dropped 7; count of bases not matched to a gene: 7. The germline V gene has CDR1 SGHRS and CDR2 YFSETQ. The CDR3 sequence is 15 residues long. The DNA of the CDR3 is TGCGCCAGCAGCGGCGGACGGACAGGGGGTGAAAAACTGTTTTTT. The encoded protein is CASSGGRTGGEKLFF.

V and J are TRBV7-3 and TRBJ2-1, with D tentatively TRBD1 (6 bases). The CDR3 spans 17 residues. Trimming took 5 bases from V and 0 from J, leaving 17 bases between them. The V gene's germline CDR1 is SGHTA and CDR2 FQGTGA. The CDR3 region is CASSGGRGPSSYNEQFF. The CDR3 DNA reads TGTGCCAGCAGCGGGGGCCGCGGGCCGAGCTCCTACAATGAGCAGTTCTTC.

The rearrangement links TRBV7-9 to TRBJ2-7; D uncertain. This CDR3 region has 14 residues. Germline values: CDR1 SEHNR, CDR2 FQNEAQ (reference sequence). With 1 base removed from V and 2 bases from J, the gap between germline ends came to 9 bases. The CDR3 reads CASSLGRKTYEQYF. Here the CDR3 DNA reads TGTGCCAGCAGCTTAGGACGGAAAACCTACGAGCAGTACTTC. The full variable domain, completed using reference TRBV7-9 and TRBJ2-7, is DTGVSQNPRHKITKRGQNVTFRCDPISEHNRLYWYRQTLGQGPEFLTYFQNEAQLEKSRLLSDRFSAERPKGSFSTLEIQRTEQGDSAMYLCASSLGRKTYEQYFGPGTRLTVT.

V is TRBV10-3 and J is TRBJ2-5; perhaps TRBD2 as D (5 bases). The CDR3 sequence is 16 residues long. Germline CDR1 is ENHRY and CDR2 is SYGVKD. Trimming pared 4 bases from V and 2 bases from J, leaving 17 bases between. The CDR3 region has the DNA TGTGCCATCAGTGCAAGCCTTCTAGCAGCTCAAGAGACCCAGTACTTC. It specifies CAISASLLAAQETQYF.

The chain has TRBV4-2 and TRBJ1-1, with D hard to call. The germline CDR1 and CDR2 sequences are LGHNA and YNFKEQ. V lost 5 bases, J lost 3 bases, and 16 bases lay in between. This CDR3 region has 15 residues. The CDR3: CASSIRERRDTEAFF. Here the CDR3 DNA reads TGTGCCAGCAGCATAAGGGAACGACGTGACACTGAAGCTTTCTTT.

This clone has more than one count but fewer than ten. The CDR3 sequence is CASSLGAGTGGGEQYF. The CDR3 DNA is TGTGCCAGCAGCTTAGGGGCTGGGACAGGGGGAGGAGAGCAGTACTTC. This chain uses TRBV7-9 with TRBJ2-7; 11 bases are shared with TRBD1. The CDR3 is 16 residues long. J lost 7 bases, V lost 1 base, and 9 bases had no gene match. Germline V gene data show CDR1 as SEHNR and CDR2 as FQNEAQ (reference sequence).

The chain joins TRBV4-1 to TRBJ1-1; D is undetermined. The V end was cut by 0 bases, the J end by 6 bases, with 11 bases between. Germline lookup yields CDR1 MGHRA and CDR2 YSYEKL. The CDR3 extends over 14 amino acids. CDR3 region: CASSQEGRHPEAFF. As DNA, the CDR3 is TGCGCCAGCAGCCAAGAGGGCAGGCATCCTGAAGCTTTCTTT.

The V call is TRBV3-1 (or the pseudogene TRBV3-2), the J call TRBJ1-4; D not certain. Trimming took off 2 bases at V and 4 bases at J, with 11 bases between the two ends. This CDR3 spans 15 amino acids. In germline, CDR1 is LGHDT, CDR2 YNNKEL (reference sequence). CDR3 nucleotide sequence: TGTGCCAGCAGCCAATCATCGGGGATTAATGAAAAACTGTTTTTT. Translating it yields CASSQSSGINEKLFF.

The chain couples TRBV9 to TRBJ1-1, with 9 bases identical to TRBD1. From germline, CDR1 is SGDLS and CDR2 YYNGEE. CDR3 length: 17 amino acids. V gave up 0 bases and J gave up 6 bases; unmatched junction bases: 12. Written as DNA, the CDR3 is TGTGCCAGCAGCGTAGATCCAACCGGGACAGGGTCCTCTGAAGCTTTCTTT. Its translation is CASSVDPTGTGSSEAFF.

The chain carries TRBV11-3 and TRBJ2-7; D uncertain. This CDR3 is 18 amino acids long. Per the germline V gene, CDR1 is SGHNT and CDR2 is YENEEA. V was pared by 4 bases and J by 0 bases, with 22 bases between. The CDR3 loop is CASSSLTFGVGRSYEQYF. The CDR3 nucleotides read TGTGCCAGCAGCTCCCTCACTTTTGGGGTAGGCCGCTCCTACGAGCAGTACTTC.

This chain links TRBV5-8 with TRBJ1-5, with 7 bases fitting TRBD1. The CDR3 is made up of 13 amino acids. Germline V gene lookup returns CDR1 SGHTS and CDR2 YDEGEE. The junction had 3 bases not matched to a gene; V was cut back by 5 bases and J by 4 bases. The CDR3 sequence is CASREQGNQPQHF. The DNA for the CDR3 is TGTGCCAGCAGGGAACAGGGGAATCAGCCCCAGCATTTT.

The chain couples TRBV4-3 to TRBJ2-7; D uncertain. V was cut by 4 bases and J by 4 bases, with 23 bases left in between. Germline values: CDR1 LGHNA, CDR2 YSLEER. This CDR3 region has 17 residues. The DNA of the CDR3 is TGCGCCAGCAGCCTGGGTGTTAGGTCGGCGGAAAGATACGAGCAGTACTTC. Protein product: CASSLGVRSAERYEQYF.

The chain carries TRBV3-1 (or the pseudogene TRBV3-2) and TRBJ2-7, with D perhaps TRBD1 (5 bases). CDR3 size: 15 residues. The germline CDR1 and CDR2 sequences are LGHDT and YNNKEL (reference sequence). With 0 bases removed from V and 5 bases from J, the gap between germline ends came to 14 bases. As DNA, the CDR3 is TGTGCCAGCAGCCAAGATCAGGGCGGCACCGACGAGCAGTACTTC. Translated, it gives CASSQDQGGTDEQYF.